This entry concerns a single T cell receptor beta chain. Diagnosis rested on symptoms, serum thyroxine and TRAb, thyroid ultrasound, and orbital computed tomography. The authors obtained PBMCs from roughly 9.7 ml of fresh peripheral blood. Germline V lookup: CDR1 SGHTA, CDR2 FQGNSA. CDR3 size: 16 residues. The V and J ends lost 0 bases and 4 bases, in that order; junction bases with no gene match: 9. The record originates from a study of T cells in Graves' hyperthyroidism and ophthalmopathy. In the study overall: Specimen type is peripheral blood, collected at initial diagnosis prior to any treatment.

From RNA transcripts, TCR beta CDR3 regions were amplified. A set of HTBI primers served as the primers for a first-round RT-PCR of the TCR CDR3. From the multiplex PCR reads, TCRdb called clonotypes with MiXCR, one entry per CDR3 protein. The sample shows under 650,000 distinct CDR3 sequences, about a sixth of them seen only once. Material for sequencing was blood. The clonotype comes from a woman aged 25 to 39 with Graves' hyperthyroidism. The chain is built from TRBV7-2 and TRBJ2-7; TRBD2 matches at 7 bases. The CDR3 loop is CASSLAHGLGIYEQYF. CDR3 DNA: TGTGCCAGCAGCTTAGCCCATGGACTAGGGATATACGAGCAGTACTTC.